This record covers a single T cell receptor beta chain. This sample was included in a study of Ad26.COV2.S vaccination and SARS-CoV-2 variants. Germline V gene data show CDR1 as LGHNA and CDR2 as YSLEER. This CDR3 contains 16 residues. The germline V and J ends were trimmed by 0 bases and 0 bases, with 8 bases remaining between them. Sequencing used immunoSEQ multiplex PCR; TCRdb keeps in-frame clones, though not all of them. The sample has approximately 480,000 clones; roughly 87% are singletons. Sample treatment: over 15 received Ad26.COV2.S at low or high dose, single or two shots; 5 received placebo; per-sample allocation not given. The samples were gathered on day 63 after the first injection of vaccine or placebo.

This receptor was identified in a person between 18 and 59 years old who received the Ad26.COV2.S COVID-19 vaccine or a placebo. The V and J genes are TRBV4-3 and TRBJ1-4; D not resolved. The sample here was peripheral blood, taken in a trial of Ad26.COV2.S vaccine versus placebo. The CDR3 DNA sequence: TGCGCCAGCAGCCAAGATTTCCAATCAACTAATGAAAAACTGTTTTTT. This codes for CASSQDFQSTNEKLFF.